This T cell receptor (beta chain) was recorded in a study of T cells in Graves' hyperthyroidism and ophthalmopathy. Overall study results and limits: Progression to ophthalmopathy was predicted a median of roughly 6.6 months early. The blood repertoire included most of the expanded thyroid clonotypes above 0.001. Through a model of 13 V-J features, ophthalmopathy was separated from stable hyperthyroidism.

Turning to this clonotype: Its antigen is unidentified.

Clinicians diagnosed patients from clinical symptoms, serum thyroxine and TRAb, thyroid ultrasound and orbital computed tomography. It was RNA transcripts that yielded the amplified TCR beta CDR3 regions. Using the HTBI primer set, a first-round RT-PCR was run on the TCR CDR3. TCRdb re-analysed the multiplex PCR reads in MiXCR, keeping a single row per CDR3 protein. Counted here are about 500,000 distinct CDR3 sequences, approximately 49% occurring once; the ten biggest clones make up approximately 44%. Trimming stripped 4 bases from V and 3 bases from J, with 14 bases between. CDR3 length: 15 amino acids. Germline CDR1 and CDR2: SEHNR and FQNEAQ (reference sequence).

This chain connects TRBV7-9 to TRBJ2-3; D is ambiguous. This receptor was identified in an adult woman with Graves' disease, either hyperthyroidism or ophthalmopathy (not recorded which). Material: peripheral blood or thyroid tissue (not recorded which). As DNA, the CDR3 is TGTGCCAGCAGCTCAAGACTCCTACAAACAGATACGCAGTATTTT. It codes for CASSSRLLQTDTQYF. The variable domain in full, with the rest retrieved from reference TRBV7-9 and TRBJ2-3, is DTGVSQNPRHKITKRGQNVTFRCDPISEHNRLYWYRQTLGQGPEFLTYFQNEAQLEKSRLLSDRFSAERPKGSFSTLEIQRTEQGDSAMYLCASSSRLLQTDTQYFGPGTRLTVL.